The T cell receptor beta chain described here comes from a study of prognosis after radiotherapy for stage I lung cancer. Study context: Every patient with non-small cell lung cancer was judged medically inoperable.

The genomic DNA TCR beta CDR3 region underwent two rounds of multiplex PCR. During first-round PCR, primers specific to each TRBV and TRBJ gene were used. One entry per CDR3 protein, called by TCRdb with MiXCR from the multiplex PCR reads. Here the sample spans 11,000 to 15,000 distinct CDR3 sequences, 35% to 40% being singletons. There are 15 residues in the CDR3. CDR1 and CDR2 from the germline V gene are MNHNS and SASEGT. The table lists this clonotype with a count of one. The junction departs from the called germline gene at one end, perhaps through a read error. The clonotype comes from a donor at least 50 years old with non-small cell lung cancer. The gene calls are TRBV6-1 and TRBJ2-3, with D maybe TRBD1 (5 bases). This sample comprised PBMCs, obtained before or after stereotactic body radiation therapy (not recorded which). CDR3 in DNA: TGCGCCAGCAGTGAAGGGGCTTCGGGCGAAGATACGCAGTATTTT. Protein: CASSEGASGEDTQYF.